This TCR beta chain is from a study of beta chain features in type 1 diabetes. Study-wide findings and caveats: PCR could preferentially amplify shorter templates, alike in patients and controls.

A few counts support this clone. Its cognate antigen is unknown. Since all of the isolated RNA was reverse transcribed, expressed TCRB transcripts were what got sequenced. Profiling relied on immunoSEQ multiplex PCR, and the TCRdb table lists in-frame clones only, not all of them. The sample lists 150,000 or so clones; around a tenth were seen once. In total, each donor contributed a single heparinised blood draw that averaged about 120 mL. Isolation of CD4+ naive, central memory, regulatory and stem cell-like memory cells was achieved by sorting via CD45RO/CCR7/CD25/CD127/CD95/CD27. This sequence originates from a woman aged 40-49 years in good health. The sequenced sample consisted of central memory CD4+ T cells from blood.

The CDR3 spells CASTRPGGTQLVADTQYF. In DNA, the CDR3 is TGTGCCAGCACAAGACCCGGCGGGACGCAGCTAGTGGCAGATACGCAGTATTTT. The V gene is TRBV27, the J gene TRBJ2-3; TRBD2 is a possible D gene (6 bases). There are 18 residues in the CDR3. Germline CDR1 reads MNHEY; CDR2 reads SMNVEV (reference sequence). Trimming stripped 7 bases from V and 4 bases from J, with 27 bases between.